The clone carrying this T cell receptor (beta chain) was detected once. The authors' processing: Amplifying reference gene primers gave estimates of nucleated cell counts. Sequencing was performed with immunoSEQ multiplex PCR; in TCRdb, only in-frame clones are kept and a portion is missing. The V and J calls and the clone size are those of that table, but D and trimming were determined from the DNA. Counted here are some 150,000 clones, 75% to 90% occurring once; the ten biggest clones make up 2.5% to 3%. The data were obtained in a study of blood T cell repertoires in COVID-19. This CDR3 spans 13 amino acids. The germline V and J ends were trimmed by 8 bases and 7 bases, with 17 bases remaining between them. Germline V CDR1 and CDR2: MNHEY, SMNVEV (reference sequence).

The clonotype comes from a man aged 60-69 years with active or convalescent COVID-19. The gene calls are TRBV27 and TRBJ1-2; possibly TRBD1 for D (6 bases). The sequencing input was peripheral blood. DNA for the CDR3: TGTGCCAGCGCCCTCTACAGGGAGGGTGGCTACACCTTC. Amino acids: CASALYREGGYTF.